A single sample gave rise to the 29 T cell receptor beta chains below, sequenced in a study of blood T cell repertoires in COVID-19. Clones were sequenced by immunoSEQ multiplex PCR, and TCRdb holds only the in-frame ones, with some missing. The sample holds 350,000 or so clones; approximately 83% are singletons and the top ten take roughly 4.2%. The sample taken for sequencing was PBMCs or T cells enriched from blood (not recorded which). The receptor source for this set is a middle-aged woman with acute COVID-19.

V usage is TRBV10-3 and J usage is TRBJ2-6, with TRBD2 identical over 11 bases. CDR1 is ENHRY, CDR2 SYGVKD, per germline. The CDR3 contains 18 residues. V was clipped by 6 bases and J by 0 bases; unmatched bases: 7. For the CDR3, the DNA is TGTGCCATCAGGGGACTAGCGGTGCCCAGCTCTGGGGCCAACGTCCTGACTTTC. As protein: CAIRGLAVPSSGANVLTF.

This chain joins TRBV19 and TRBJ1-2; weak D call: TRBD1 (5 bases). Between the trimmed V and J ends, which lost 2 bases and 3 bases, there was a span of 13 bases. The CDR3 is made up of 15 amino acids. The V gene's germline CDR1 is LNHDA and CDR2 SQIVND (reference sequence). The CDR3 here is CASSILLREDYGYTF. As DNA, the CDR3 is TGTGCCAGTAGTATACTACTCAGGGAGGACTATGGCTACACCTTC.

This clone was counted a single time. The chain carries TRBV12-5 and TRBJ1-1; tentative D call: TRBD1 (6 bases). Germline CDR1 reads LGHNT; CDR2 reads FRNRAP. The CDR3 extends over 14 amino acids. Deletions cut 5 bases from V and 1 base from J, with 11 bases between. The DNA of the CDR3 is TGTGCTAGTGGTCAAGGGACACAGAACACTGAAGCTTTCTTT. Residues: CASGQGTQNTEAFF.

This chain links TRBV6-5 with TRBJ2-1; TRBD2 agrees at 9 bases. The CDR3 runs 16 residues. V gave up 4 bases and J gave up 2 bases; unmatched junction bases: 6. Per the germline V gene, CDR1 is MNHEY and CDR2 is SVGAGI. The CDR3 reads CASSSWREGPYNEQFF. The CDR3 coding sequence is TGTGCCAGCAGTTCGTGGCGGGAGGGCCCCTACAATGAGCAGTTCTTC.

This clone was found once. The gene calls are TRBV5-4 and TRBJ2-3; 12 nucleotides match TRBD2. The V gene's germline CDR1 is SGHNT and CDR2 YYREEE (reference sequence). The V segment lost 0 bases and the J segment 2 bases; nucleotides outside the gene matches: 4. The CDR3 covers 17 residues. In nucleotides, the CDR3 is TGTGCCAGCAGCTTGGGGTCTAGCGGGGGGGCCACAGATACGCAGTATTTT. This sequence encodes CASSLGSSGGATDTQYF.

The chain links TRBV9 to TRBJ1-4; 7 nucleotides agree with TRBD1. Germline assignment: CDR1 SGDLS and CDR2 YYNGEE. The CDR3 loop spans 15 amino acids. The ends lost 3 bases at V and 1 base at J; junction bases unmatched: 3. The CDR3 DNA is TGTGCCAGCAGCGACCACAGGGGAACTAATGAAAAACTGTTTTTT. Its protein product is CASSDHRGTNEKLFF.

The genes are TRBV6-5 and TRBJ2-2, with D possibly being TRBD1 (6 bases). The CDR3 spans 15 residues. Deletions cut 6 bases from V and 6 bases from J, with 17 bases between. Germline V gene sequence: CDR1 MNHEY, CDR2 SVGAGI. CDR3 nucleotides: TGTGCCAGCAGGGCCGGCTTACAGGGATCCGGGGAGCTGTTTTTT. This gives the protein CASRAGLQGSGELFF.

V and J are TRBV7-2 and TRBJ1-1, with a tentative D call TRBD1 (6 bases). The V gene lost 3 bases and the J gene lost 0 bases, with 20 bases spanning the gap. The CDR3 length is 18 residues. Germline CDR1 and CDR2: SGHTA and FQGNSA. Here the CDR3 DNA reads TGTGCCAGCAGCTTGGGGCTTTGGGGAGGGGGGATGAACACTGAAGCTTTCTTT. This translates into CASSLGLWGGGMNTEAFF.

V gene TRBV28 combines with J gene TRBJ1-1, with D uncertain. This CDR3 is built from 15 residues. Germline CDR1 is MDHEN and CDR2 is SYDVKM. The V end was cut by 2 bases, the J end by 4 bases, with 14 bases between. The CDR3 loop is CASSLTGYAGTEAFF. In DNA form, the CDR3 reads TGTGCCAGCAGTTTAACCGGTTACGCGGGCACTGAAGCTTTCTTT.

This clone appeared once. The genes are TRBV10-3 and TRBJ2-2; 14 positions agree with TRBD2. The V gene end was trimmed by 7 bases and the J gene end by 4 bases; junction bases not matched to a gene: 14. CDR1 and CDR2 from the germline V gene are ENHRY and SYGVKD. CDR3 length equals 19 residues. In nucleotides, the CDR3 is TGTGCCATCATGTCTGAGGGGACTAGCGGGAGATTCGCCACCGGGGAGCTGTTTTTT. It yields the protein CAIMSEGTSGRFATGELFF.

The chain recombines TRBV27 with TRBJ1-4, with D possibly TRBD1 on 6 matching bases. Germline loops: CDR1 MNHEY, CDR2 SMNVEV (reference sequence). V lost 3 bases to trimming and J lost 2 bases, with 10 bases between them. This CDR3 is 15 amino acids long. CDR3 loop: CASSLQGPTNEKLFF. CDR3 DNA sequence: TGTGCCAGCAGTTTGCAGGGGCCGACTAATGAAAAACTGTTTTTT.

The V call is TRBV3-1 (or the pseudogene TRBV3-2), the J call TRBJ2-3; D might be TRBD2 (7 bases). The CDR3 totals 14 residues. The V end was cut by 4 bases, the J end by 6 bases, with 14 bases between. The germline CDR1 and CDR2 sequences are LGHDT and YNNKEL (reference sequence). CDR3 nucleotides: TGTGCCAGCAGCCTCCGGGGGGCGGCCGATACGCAGTATTTT. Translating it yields CASSLRGAADTQYF.

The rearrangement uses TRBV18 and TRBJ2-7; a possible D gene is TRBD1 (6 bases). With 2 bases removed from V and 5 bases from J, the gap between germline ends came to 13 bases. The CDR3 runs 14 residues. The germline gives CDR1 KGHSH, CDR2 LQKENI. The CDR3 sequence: CASSPNLTGDEQYF. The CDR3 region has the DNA TGTGCCAGCTCACCAAACTTGACAGGTGACGAGCAGTACTTC.

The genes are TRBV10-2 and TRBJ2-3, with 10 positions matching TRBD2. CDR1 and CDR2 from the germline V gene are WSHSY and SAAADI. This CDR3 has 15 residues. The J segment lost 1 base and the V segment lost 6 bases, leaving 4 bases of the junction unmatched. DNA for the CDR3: TGCGCCAGCAGCCCCCTAGCGGGGGGCACAGATACGCAGTATTTT. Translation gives CASSPLAGGTDTQYF.

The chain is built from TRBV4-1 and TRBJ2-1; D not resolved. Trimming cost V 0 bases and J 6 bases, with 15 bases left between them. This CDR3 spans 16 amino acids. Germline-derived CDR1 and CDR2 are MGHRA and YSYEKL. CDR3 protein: CASSQEAIERGNEQFF. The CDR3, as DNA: TGCGCCAGCAGCCAAGAGGCAATTGAAAGAGGCAATGAGCAGTTCTTC.

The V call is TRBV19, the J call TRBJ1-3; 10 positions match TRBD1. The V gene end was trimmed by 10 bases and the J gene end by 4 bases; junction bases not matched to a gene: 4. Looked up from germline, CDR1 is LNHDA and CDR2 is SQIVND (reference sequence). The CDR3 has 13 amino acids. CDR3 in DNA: TGTGCCACCGAGGGACAGGGGGGAAACACCATATATTTT. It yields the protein CATEGQGGNTIYF. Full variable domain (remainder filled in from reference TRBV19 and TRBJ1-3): DGGITQSPKYLFRKEGQNVTLSCEQNLNHDAMYWYRQDPGQGLRLIYYSQIVNDFQKGDIAEGYSVSREKKESFPLTVTSAQKNPTAFYLCATEGQGGNTIYFGEGSWLTVV.

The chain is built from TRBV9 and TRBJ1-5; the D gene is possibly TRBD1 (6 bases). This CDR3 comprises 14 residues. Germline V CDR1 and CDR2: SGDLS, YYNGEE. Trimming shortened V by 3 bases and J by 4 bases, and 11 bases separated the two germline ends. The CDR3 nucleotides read TGTGCCAGCAGCGACGACAGGACTAATCAGCCCCAGCATTTT. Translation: CASSDDRTNQPQHF. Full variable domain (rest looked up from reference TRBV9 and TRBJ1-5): DSGVTQTPKHLITATGQRVTLRCSPRSGDLSVYWYQQSLDQGLQFLIQYYNGEERAKGNILERFSAQQFPDLHSELNLSSLELGDSALYFCASSDDRTNQPQHFGDGTRLSIL.

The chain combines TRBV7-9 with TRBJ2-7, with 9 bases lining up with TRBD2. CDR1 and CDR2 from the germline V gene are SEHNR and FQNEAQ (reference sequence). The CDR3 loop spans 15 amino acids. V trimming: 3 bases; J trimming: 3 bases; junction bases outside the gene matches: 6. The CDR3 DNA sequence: TGTGCCAGCAGCTTCGATCTGACTAGCGGCTACGAGCAGTACTTC. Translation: CASSFDLTSGYEQYF.

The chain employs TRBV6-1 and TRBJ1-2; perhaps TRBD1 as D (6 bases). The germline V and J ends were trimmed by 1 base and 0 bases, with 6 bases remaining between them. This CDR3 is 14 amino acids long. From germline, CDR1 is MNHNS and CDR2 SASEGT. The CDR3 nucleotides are TGTGCCAGCAGTGAAGGGACAGCTAACTATGGCTACACCTTC. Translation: CASSEGTANYGYTF.

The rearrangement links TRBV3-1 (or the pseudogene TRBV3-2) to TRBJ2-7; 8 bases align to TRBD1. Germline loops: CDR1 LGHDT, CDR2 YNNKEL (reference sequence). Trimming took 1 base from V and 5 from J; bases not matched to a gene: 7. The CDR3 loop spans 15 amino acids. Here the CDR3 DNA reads TGTGCCAGCAGCCAAGGGCGACAGGGGTTTAACGAGCAGTACTTC. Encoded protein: CASSQGRQGFNEQYF.

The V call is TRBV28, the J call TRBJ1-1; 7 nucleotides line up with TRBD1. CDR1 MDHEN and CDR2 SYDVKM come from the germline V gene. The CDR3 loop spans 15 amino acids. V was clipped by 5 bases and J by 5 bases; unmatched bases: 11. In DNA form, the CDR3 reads TGTGCCAGCAGTCCACCCAGCCTCAGGGGGACTGAAGCTTTCTTT. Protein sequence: CASSPPSLRGTEAFF.

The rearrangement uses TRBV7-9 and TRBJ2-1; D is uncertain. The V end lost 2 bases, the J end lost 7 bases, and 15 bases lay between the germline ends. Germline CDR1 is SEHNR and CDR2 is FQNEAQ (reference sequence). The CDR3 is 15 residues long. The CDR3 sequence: CASSLRNSLRNEQFF. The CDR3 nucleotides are TGTGCCAGCAGCTTAAGGAATAGCCTTAGGAATGAGCAGTTCTTC.

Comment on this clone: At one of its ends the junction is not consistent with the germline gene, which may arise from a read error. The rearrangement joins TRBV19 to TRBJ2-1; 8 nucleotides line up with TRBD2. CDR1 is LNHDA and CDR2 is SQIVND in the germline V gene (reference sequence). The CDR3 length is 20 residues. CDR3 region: CASSVEGLAGLLRAPGEQFF. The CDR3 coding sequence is TGTGCCAGTAGTGTAGAGGGGCTAGCGGGCCTCCTCAGGGCTCCGGGTGAGCAGTTCTTC.

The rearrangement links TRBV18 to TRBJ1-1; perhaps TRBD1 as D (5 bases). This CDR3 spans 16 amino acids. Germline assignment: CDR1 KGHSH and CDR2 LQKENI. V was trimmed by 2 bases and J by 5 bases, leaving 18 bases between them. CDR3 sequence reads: CASSPFPGLELTEAFF. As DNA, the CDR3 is TGTGCCAGCTCACCATTTCCGGGACTCGAACTGACTGAAGCTTTCTTT. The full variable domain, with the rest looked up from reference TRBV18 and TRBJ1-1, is NAGVMQNPRHLVRRRGQEARLRCSPMKGHSHVYWYRQLPEEGLKFMVYLQKENIIDESGMPKERFSAEFPKEGPSILRIQQVVRGDSAAYFCASSPFPGLELTEAFFGQGTRLTVV.

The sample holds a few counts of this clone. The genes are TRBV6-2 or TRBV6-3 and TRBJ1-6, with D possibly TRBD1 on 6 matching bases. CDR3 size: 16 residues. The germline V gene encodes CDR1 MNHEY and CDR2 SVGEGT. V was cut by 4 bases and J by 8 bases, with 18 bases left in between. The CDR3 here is CASSLIRGILDSPLHF. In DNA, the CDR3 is TGTGCCAGCAGTTTGATCAGGGGAATTTTGGATTCACCCCTCCACTTT.

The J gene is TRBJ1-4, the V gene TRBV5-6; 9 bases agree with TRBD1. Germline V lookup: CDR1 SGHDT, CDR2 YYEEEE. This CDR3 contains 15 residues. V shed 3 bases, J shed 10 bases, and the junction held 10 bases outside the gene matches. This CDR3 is CASSYSGQGPAKLFF. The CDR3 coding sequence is TGTGCCAGCAGCTACTCGGGACAGGGACCGGCAAAACTGTTTTTT. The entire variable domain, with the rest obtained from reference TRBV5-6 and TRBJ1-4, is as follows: DAGVTQSPTHLIKTRGQQVTLRCSPKSGHDTVSWYQQALGQGPQFIFQYYEEEERQRGNFPDRFSGHQFPNYSSELNVNALLLGDSALYLCASSYSGQGPAKLFFGSGTQLSVL.

CDR3 DNA sequence: TGTGCCAGCAGCCAATCCTCAGGCAATCAGCCCCAGCATTTT. Protein sequence: CASSQSSGNQPQHF. V usage is TRBV16 and J usage is TRBJ1-5; D unresolved. Germline CDR1 and CDR2: KGHSY and FQNENV. The CDR3 runs to 14 residues. Trimming removed 0 bases at V and 2 bases at J, with 5 bases between.

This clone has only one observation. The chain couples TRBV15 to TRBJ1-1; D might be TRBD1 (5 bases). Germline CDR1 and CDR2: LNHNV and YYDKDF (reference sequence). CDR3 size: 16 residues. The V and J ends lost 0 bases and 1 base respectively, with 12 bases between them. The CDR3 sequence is CATSREINRRNTEAFF. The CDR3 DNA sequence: TGTGCCACCAGCAGAGAAATTAACAGGAGGAACACTGAAGCTTTCTTT.

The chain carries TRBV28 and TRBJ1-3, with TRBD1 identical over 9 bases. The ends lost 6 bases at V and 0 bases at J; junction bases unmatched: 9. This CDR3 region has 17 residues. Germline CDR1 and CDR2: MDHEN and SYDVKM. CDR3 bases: TGTGCCAGCAGCTCGCGGGGACAGGGATCCTCTGGAAACACCATATATTTT. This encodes CASSSRGQGSSGNTIYF. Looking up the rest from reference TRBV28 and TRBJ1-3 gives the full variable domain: DVKVTQSSRYLVKRTGEKVFLECVQDMDHENMFWYRQDPGLGLRLIYFSYDVKMKEKGDIPEGYSVSREKKERFSLILESASTNQTSMYLCASSSRGQGSSGNTIYFGEGSWLTVV.